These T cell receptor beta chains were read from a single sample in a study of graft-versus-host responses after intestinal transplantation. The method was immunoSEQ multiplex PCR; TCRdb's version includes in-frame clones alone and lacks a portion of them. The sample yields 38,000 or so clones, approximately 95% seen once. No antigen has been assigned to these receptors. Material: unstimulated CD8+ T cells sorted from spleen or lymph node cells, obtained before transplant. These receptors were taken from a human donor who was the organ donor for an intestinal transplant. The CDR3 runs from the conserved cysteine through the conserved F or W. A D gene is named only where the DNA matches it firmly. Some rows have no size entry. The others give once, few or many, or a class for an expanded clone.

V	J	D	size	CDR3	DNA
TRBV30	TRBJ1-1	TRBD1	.	CARGTGNTEAFF	TGTGCCAGGGGGACAGGGAACACTGAAGCTTTCTTT
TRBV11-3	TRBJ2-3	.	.	CASSFEAGPLGDTQYF	TGTGCCAGCAGCTTTGAGGCGGGGCCCCTTGGGGATACGCAGTATTTT
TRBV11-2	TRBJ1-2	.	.	CASSSPRTGLNGYTF	TGTGCCAGCAGCTCACCGAGAACAGGGTTGAATGGCTACACCTTC
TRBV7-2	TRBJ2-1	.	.	CASSLGMQPPYNEQFF	TGTGCCAGCAGCTTAGGAATGCAGCCTCCCTACAATGAGCAGTTCTTC
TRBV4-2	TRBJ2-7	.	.	CASSQDRTTAYEQYF	TGTGCCAGCAGCCAAGACAGAACGACTGCCTACGAGCAGTACTTC
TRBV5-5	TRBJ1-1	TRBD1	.	CASSLEQGALTEAFF	TGTGCCAGCAGCTTGGAACAGGGGGCACTCACTGAAGCTTTCTTT
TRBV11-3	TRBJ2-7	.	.	CASSQLWGAGFVEQYF	TGTGCCAGCAGCCAGCTTTGGGGGGCCGGATTTGTCGAGCAGTACTTC
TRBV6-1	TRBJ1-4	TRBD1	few	CASSALDRGEKLFF	TGTGCCAGCAGCGCCTTGGACAGGGGTGAAAAACTGTTTTTT
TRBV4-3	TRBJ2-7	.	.	CASSQGAGYEQYF	TGCGCCAGCAGCCAAGGAGCCGGATACGAGCAGTACTTC
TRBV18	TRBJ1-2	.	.	CASSPRGRAPCGYTF	TGTGCCAGCTCTCCCCGCGGCAGGGCGCCCTGTGGCTACACCTTC
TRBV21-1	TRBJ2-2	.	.	CASSKWYRGEDTGELFF	TGTGCCAGCAGCAAATGGTACAGGGGCGAGGACACCGGGGAGCTGTTTTTT
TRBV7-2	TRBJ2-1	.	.	CASSLAGTYNEQFF	TGTGCCAGCAGCTTAGCGGGGACCTACAATGAGCAGTTCTTC
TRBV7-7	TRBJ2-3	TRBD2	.	CASSCGGTQYF	TGTGCTAGCAGCTGCGGGGGTACGCAGTATTTT
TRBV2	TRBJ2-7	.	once	CASTDLDTSLAYEQYF	TGTGCCAGCACCGATTTGGACACCTCCCTAGCCTACGAGCAGTACTTC
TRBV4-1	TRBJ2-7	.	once	CASSQDWGPGWEQYF	TGCGCCAGCAGCCAAGATTGGGGGCCCGGGTGGGAGCAGTACTTC
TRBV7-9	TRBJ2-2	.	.	CASSTNLASTGWAGELFF	TGTGCCAGCAGTACCAACTTGGCCAGCACGGGGTGGGCCGGGGAGCTGTTTTTT
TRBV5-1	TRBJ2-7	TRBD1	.	CASSPWTGDYEQYF	TGCGCCAGCAGCCCGTGGACAGGAGACTACGAGCAGTACTTC
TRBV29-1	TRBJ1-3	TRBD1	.	CSVDRGRNTIYF	TGCAGCGTTGACAGGGGGCGAAACACCATATATTTT
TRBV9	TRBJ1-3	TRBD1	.	CASSGAVTGLFGNTIYF	TGTGCCAGCAGCGGAGCCGTGACAGGGCTTTTTGGAAACACCATATATTTT
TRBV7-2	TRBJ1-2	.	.	CASSLRWPQANYGYTF	TGTGCCAGCAGCCTCCGATGGCCCCAGGCTAACTATGGCTACACCTTC
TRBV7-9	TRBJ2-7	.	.	CASTEQGESYEQYF	TGTGCCAGCACGGAACAGGGTGAATCCTACGAGCAGTACTTC
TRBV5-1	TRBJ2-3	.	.	CASSLGQTSTDTQYF	TGCGCCAGCAGCTTGGGGCAGACCAGCACAGATACGCAGTATTTT
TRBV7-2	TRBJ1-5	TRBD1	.	CASSSDRALSAPQHF	TGTGCCAGCAGCTCGGACAGGGCGTTATCTGCGCCCCAGCATTTT
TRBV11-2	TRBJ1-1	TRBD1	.	CASSPGDRGPMNTEAFF	TGTGCCAGCAGCCCCGGGGACAGGGGCCCAATGAACACTGAAGCTTTCTTT
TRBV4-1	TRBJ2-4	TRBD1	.	CASSQGGTLTGGKIQYF	TGCGCCAGCAGCCAAGGGGGTACGCTGACAGGGGGAAAAATTCAGTACTTC
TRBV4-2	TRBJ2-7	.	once	CASSQEEQSYEQYF	TGTGCCAGCAGCCAAGAGGAACAATCCTACGAGCAGTACTTC
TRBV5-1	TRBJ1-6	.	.	CASSRNFRGRNNSPLHF	TGCGCCAGCAGCAGGAATTTCCGGGGACGGAATAATTCACCCCTCCACTTT
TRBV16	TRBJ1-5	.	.	CASSQSYTQPQHF	TGTGCCAGCAGCCAATCATATACTCAGCCCCAGCATTTT
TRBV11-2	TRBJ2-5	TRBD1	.	CASSLGSGQRQETQYF	TGTGCCAGCAGCTTAGGCTCGGGACAGAGACAGGAGACCCAGTACTTC
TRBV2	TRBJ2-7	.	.	CASSGGTSYEQYF	TGTGCCAGCAGTGGAGGGACTTCCTACGAGCAGTACTTC
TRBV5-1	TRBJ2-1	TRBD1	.	CASSFWGQGDNEQFF	TGCGCCAGCAGCTTCTGGGGACAGGGGGACAATGAGCAGTTCTTC